This T cell receptor beta chain appears in the sequencing data of a study of blood T cell repertoires in COVID-19. Study-level background: The origin of the acute and convalescent COVID-19 samples was the United States, Italy and Spain. Nucleic acid was either cDNA or gDNA, and it came from T cells, B-cell-depleted T cells, or PBMCs.

By its share, this clone is medium-sized. Original processing notes: Researchers report that nucleated cell counts were estimated from reference gene primer amplification. Repertoires were generated with immunoSEQ multiplex PCR, while TCRdb's copy carries only in-frame clones and drops some. The D gene and trimming were derived from the DNA, and the V and J assignments and clone size from that table. The sample lists tens of thousands of clones, approximately 83% occurring once. The TCR comes from a human donor with acute or convalescent COVID-19. The donor label of this sample is uncertain. The specimen sequenced was peripheral blood.

Here the CDR3 reads CASSLDGTGGVLLNEQYF. DNA of the CDR3: TGTGCCAGCAGCTTAGACGGGACAGGGGGCGTTTTATTGAACGAGCAGTACTTC. This chain joins TRBV7-9 and TRBJ2-7; 12 bases are shared with TRBD1. The V segment lost 1 base and the J segment 5 bases; nucleotides outside the gene matches: 12. Germline CDR1 and CDR2: SEHNR and FQNEAQ (reference sequence). CDR3 size: 18 residues.